This T cell receptor (beta chain) was found in a study of vaccination effects on CD4 cells after COVID-19. Study as a whole: Post-vaccine specimens arrived a median 72 days past the second dose. Some 2 million PBMC were seeded per well and grown in the presence of about 10 IU/ml IL-2 and about 10 ug/ml peptides.

Study observations and caveats: Early post-infection timepoints were missing from the study, which also had few convalescent patients.

It was after roughly 11 days of culture that CD4+ T cells were isolated. BNT162b2 vaccine or mRNA-1273 vaccine was given to participants in two doses. Replacing half the medium with IL-2 medium was done on days 3 and 7. This clone occurred a few times. Its target is not known. The CDR3 has 15 amino acids. The germline CDR1 and CDR2 sequences are SGHTA and FQGNSA. V dropped 4 bases and J dropped 1 base, with 11 bases sitting between them. Here immunoSEQ multiplex PCR was the method, and the copy in TCRdb shows in-frame clones only, minus some. The sample shows about 57,000 clones, about four fifths of them seen only once.

The V call is TRBV7-2, the J call TRBJ1-5; D unresolved. This specimen consisted of CD4+ T cells from PBMCs cultured without peptide, obtained after COVID-19 vaccination. The source is a human donor who received a COVID-19 vaccine. In nucleotides, the CDR3 is TGTGCCAGCAGCTCAGTCGTAGGGAGCAATCAGCCCCAGCATTTT. Its protein is CASSSVVGSNQPQHF.